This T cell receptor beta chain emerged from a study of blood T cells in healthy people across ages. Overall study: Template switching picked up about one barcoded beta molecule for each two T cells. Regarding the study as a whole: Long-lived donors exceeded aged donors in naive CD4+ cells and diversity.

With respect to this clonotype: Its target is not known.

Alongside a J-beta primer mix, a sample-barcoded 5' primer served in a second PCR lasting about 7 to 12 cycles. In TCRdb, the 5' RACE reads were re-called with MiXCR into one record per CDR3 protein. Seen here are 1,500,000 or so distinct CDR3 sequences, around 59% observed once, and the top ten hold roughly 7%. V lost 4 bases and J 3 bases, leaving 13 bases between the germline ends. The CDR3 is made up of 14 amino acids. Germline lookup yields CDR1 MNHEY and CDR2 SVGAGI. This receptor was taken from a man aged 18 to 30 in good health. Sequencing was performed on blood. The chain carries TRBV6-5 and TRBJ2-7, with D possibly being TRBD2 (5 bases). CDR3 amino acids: CASSSSGELYEQYF. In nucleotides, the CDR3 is TGTGCCAGCAGTTCCAGTGGGGAGCTCTACGAGCAGTACTTC.